The 27 T cell receptor beta chains listed next were all sequenced from one sample in a study of T cell repertoires in cytomegalovirus infection. Their specific antigens are unknown. TCRdb re-called the reads through MiXCR, storing one row per CDR3 protein. The data hold around 750,000 distinct CDR3 sequences, with around a third observed a single time. The sample was cultured CD8+ T cells from PBMCs, taken from culture after CMV antigen stimulation. The receptors derive from a human donor in good health (CMV status not recorded). Some clones in this sample may be carry-over from other donors' samples.

This clonotype was counted many times. The chain uses TRBV7-2 and TRBJ2-7; tentative D call: TRBD2 (6 bases). V lost 5 bases and J lost 7, with 18 bases in between. This CDR3 has 14 amino acids. CDR1 is SGHTA, CDR2 FQGNSA, per germline. This chain's CDR3 is CASSRRDPAGEQYF. The CDR3 nucleotides are TGTGCCAGCAGCCGCCGGGACCCGGCGGGAGAGCAGTACTTC.

This clonotype was seen ten or more times. This chain connects TRBV12-3 or TRBV12-4 to TRBJ2-2, with D uncertain. This CDR3 region has 14 residues. Deletions cut 5 bases from V and 5 bases from J, with 12 bases between. The CDR3 here is CASSTIPGTGELFF. Written as DNA, the CDR3 is TGTGCCAGCAGTACGATACCAGGTACCGGGGAGCTGTTTTTT.

This clonotype was observed a handful of times. The chain couples TRBV15 to TRBJ2-5; D call uncertain. V was clipped by 1 base and J by 4 bases, with 10 bases between them. Germline loops: CDR1 LNHNV, CDR2 YYDKDF (reference sequence). The CDR3 is 14 amino acids. CDR3 in DNA: TGTGCCACCAGCAGAGGACCCGGTGGAGAGACCCAGTACTTC. As protein: CATSRGPGGETQYF. Combining the CDR3 with reference TRBV15 and TRBJ2-5 gives the whole variable domain DAMVIQNPRYQVTQFGKPVTLSCSQTLNHNVMYWYQQKSSQAPKLLFHYYDKDFNNEADTPDNFQSRRPNTSFCFLDIRSPGLGDTAMYLCATSRGPGGETQYFGPGTRLLVL.

The genes are TRBV7-2 and TRBJ1-1; D is unresolved. The CDR3 covers 15 residues. V shed 2 bases and J shed 1 base, with 11 bases lying between them. From germline, CDR1 is SGHTA and CDR2 FQGNSA. For the CDR3, the DNA is TGTGCCAGCAGCTTAATAGGACTCGCGAACACTGAAGCTTTCTTT. Its translation is CASSLIGLANTEAFF.

This clonotype was seen ten or more times. The V gene is TRBV12-3 or TRBV12-4, the J gene TRBJ2-7; possibly TRBD2 for D (6 bases). The CDR3 is 14 residues long. V was clipped by 7 bases and J by 3 bases, with 16 bases between them. CDR3 in DNA: TGTGCCAGCACCCTCTGGGGGGTTGACTACGAGCAGTACTTC. Its translation: CASTLWGVDYEQYF.

The J gene is TRBJ2-1, the V gene TRBV5-6, with D possibly TRBD2 on 7 matching bases. With 4 bases removed from V and 2 bases from J, the gap between germline ends came to 16 bases. The CDR3 runs 16 residues. Germline CDR1 is SGHDT and CDR2 is YYEEEE. The CDR3 sequence: CASSPEIGGAYNEQFF. The CDR3 DNA follows: TGTGCCAGCAGCCCCGAAATAGGGGGGGCCTACAATGAGCAGTTCTTC.

In this sample, this clonotype turned up a few times. This rearrangement joins TRBV19 to TRBJ2-3; TRBD2 matches 8 bases. Unmatched junction bases numbered 12, after V lost 5 bases and J lost 5 bases. The CDR3 length is 16 residues. The germline gives CDR1 LNHDA, CDR2 SQIVND (reference sequence). CDR3 DNA sequence: TGTGCCAGTAGTCGGATTAGCGGGGAGTTTGGAGATACGCAGTATTTT. Its protein is CASSRISGEFGDTQYF.

This clonotype was counted between two and nine times. The chain is built from TRBV4-1 and TRBJ2-7; D remains unclear. The CDR3 totals 14 residues. From germline, CDR1 is MGHRA and CDR2 YSYEKL. V shed 1 base and J shed 6 bases, with 13 bases lying between them. As DNA, the CDR3 is TGCGCCAGCAGCCAAGGAGAGCTCGGAGCCGAGCAGTACTTC. The encoded protein is CASSQGELGAEQYF.

The chain joins TRBV2 to TRBJ1-1, with D tentatively TRBD1 (5 bases). The CDR3 has 12 amino acids. Germline V lookup: CDR1 SNHLY, CDR2 FYNNEI. With 9 bases removed from V and 4 bases from J, the gap between germline ends came to 12 bases. CDR3 region: CASKPGVTEAFF. The DNA for the CDR3 is TGTGCCAGTAAACCGGGGGTCACTGAAGCTTTCTTT. Filled out from reference TRBV2 and TRBJ1-1, the complete variable domain reads EPEVTQTPSHQVTQMGQEVILRCVPISNHLYFYWYRQILGQKVEFLVSFYNNEISEKSEIFDDQFSVERPDGSNFTLKIRSTKLEDSAMYFCASKPGVTEAFFGQGTRLTVV.

The J gene is TRBJ2-1, the V gene TRBV6-2 or TRBV6-3; 9 bases agree with TRBD2. The junction had 7 bases not matched to a gene; V was cut back by 8 bases and J by 8 bases. The CDR3 extends over 13 amino acids. CDR1 is MNHEY, CDR2 SVGEGT, per germline. CDR3 sequence: CASWSGGNDEQFF. DNA of the CDR3: TGTGCCAGCTGGAGCGGGGGGAACGATGAGCAGTTCTTC.

This clonotype was seen once. A read error is possible here, since a much larger clone lies one base away. The chain employs TRBV12-3 or TRBV12-4 and TRBJ1-1; the D gene is possibly TRBD1 (5 bases). The CDR3 extends over 13 amino acids. Here the CDR3 reads CASSWGGFSEAYF. The CDR3 DNA is TGTGCCAGCAGCTGGGGGGGGTTTTCTGAAGCTTACTTT.

This clonotype was detected only a few times. The J gene is TRBJ1-2, the V gene TRBV20-1; 7 bases agree with TRBD1. The CDR3 spans 14 residues. V dropped 6 bases and J dropped 4; count of bases not matched to a gene: 11. The V gene's germline CDR1 is DFQATT and CDR2 SNEGSKA (reference sequence). The DNA of the CDR3 is TGCAGTGCCCTGATAGACAGGGTATCCTATGGCTACACCTTC. As protein: CSALIDRVSYGYTF.

This clonotype has more than one count but fewer than ten. V gene TRBV11-3 combines with J gene TRBJ1-3; unclear D gene. Germline CDR1 reads SGHNT; CDR2 reads YENEEA. V was clipped by 1 base and J by 3 bases, with 10 bases between them. The CDR3 is 15 amino acids. Written as DNA, the CDR3 is TGTGCCAGCAGCTTAGGAGGGAGCTTTGGAAACACCATATATTTT. Residues: CASSLGGSFGNTIYF.

The chain is built from TRBV12-3 or TRBV12-4 and TRBJ2-6, with 12 bases that match TRBD2. The CDR3 totals 20 residues. Trimming at V came to 5 bases and at J to 2 bases, leaving 13 bases not matched to a gene. The CDR3 region has the DNA TGTGCCAGCAGTCCCACCTCGACTAGCGGGGGAGATCCTGGGGCCAACGTCCTGACTTTC. This translates into CASSPTSTSGGDPGANVLTF.

A word on this clonotype: A read error may produce the germline difference seen at one junction end. The gene calls are TRBV10-3 and TRBJ2-1; 9 positions match TRBD1. Germline V gives CDR1 ENHRY, CDR2 SYGVKD. The CDR3 runs 16 residues. The CDR3 DNA reads TGTGCCACCAGTGAGCCGGACAGGGGAGCAATTGGGGAGCAGTTCTTC. Translating it yields CATSEPDRGAIGEQFF.

The V call is TRBV7-9, the J call TRBJ2-5; D is unclear. Germline loops: CDR1 SEHNR, CDR2 FQNEAQ (reference sequence). The V end was cut by 5 bases, the J end by 5 bases, with 18 bases between. The CDR3 covers 15 residues. The CDR3 DNA follows: TGTGCCAGCAGCCCTACATATGGGATGGCGGAGACCCAGTACTTC. Translated, it gives CASSPTYGMAETQYF. The full variable domain, in which reference TRBV7-9 and TRBJ2-5 provide the parts outside the CDR3, is DTGVSQNPRHKITKRGQNVTFRCDPISEHNRLYWYRQTLGQGPEFLTYFQNEAQLEKSRLLSDRFSAERPKGSFSTLEIQRTEQGDSAMYLCASSPTYGMAETQYFGPGTRLLVL.

The rearrangement uses TRBV9 and TRBJ1-2, with 7 bases lining up with TRBD1. This CDR3 region has 12 residues. The ends lost 6 bases at V and 8 bases at J; junction bases unmatched: 7. CDR1 and CDR2 from the germline V gene are SGDLS and YYNGEE. The CDR3 sequence is CASKTGRQGYTF. CDR3 DNA: TGTGCCAGCAAGACAGGGCGACAAGGCTACACCTTC. The full variable domain, rest sourced from reference TRBV9 and TRBJ1-2, is DSGVTQTPKHLITATGQRVTLRCSPRSGDLSVYWYQQSLDQGLQFLIQYYNGEERAKGNILERFSAQQFPDLHSELNLSSLELGDSALYFCASKTGRQGYTFGSGTRLTVV.

This clonotype was observed a handful of times. The V call is TRBV4-2, the J call TRBJ2-4; D not resolved. Germline lookup yields CDR1 LGHNA and CDR2 YNFKEQ. This CDR3 is 14 amino acids long. Trimming pared 0 bases from V and 8 bases from J, leaving 11 bases between. The CDR3 sequence: CASSQEKATDIQYF. CDR3 sequence (DNA): TGTGCCAGCAGCCAAGAAAAAGCGACGGACATTCAGTACTTC.

Only a few counts were recorded for this clonotype. The chain couples TRBV12-3 or TRBV12-4 to TRBJ1-2, with D hard to call. This CDR3 region has 12 residues. Trimming left V 6 bases short and J 8 bases short, with 13 bases between. This chain's CDR3 is CASRKGSWGYTF. The CDR3 DNA reads TGTGCCAGCAGAAAAGGCTCTTGGGGCTACACCTTC.

There are a few counts of this clonotype. The chain has TRBV7-3 and TRBJ2-3; D perhaps matches TRBD2 (6 bases). Trimming removed 5 bases from V and 2 bases from J, with 14 bases in between. The CDR3 contains 15 residues. Per germline, CDR1 SGHTA and CDR2 FQGTGA. The CDR3 region has the DNA TGTGCCAGCAGCACCGGACTAACCTCCACAGATACGCAGTATTTT. Translation: CASSTGLTSTDTQYF.

This clonotype has a handful of counts. The chain links TRBV6-5 to TRBJ1-1; D is ambiguous. V lost 4 bases, J lost 0 bases, and 12 bases lay in between. This CDR3 region has 15 residues. CDR1 and CDR2 from the germline V gene are MNHEY and SVGAGI. The CDR3 protein is CASSFLEGMNTEAFF. In DNA form, the CDR3 reads TGTGCCAGCAGTTTTCTAGAAGGGATGAACACTGAAGCTTTCTTT.

In this sample, this clonotype turned up a few times. The chain employs TRBV6-1 and TRBJ2-7, with 7 bases aligning to TRBD2. V lost 0 bases to trimming and J lost 0 bases; unmatched junction nucleotides: 5. Germline V gene lookup returns CDR1 MNHNS and CDR2 SASEGT. The CDR3 covers 16 residues. The CDR3 bases are TGTGCCAGCAGTGAAGCGGGGAGGGACCTCTCCTACGAGCAGTACGTC. As protein: CASSEAGRDLSYEQYV.

In the case of this clonotype: A much larger clonotype is one base distant, so this may be a read error. CDR3 residues: CVSSSNGPPETQYF. The CDR3 coding sequence is TGTGTCAGCAGTTCGAACGGACCGCCAGAGACCCAGTACTTC. The rearrangement joins TRBV28 to TRBJ2-5; D gene uncertain. Germline V lookup: CDR1 MDHEN, CDR2 SYDVKM. The CDR3 is made up of 14 amino acids. Drawing the rest from reference TRBV28 and TRBJ2-5, the complete variable domain is DVKVTQSSRYLVKRTGEKVFLECVQDMDHENMFWYRQDPGLGLRLIYFSYDVKMKEKGDIPEGYSVSREKKERFSLILESASTNQTSMYLCVSSSNGPPETQYFGPGTRLLVL.

This clonotype has just a few counts. The chain joins TRBV7-9 to TRBJ1-1; D is unclear. V was shortened by 1 base and J by 7 bases, with 10 bases between the two germline ends. Germline CDR1 reads SEHNR; CDR2 reads FQNEAQ (reference sequence). The CDR3 totals 13 residues. CDR3 DNA sequence: TGTGCCAGCAGCTTAGGAGGCAGTTATGAAGCTTTCTTT. It specifies CASSLGGSYEAFF.

The rearrangement joins TRBV7-6 to TRBJ2-1; D gene ambiguous. The CDR3 sequence is 13 residues long. V lost 5 bases and J lost 8, with 13 bases in between. The germline CDR1 and CDR2 sequences are SGHVS and FNYEAQ. DNA for the CDR3: TGTGCCAGCAGCCACCCCCTTGAGGATGAGCAGTTCTTC. Encoded protein: CASSHPLEDEQFF.

This clonotype has just a few counts. V gene TRBV7-8 combines with J gene TRBJ1-5; D unclear. This CDR3 spans 16 amino acids. Trimming stripped 5 bases from V and 0 bases from J, with 14 bases between. Germline CDR1 reads SGHVS; CDR2 reads FQNEAQ. The CDR3 DNA reads TGTGCCAGCAGCGCCGACGGGCTTTATAGCAATCAGCCCCAGCATTTT. Translating it yields CASSADGLYSNQPQHF.

The rearrangement joins TRBV5-1 to TRBJ2-2; D gene uncertain. V lost 4 bases and J 5 bases, leaving 9 bases between the germline ends. CDR1 SGHRS and CDR2 YFSETQ come from the germline V gene. The CDR3 consists of 13 residues. The CDR3, as DNA: TGCGCCAGCAGCCCCCAGGAGACCGGGGAGCTGTTTTTT. This codes for CASSPQETGELFF.